This TCR beta chain was documented in a study of blood T cell repertoires in COVID-19. Whole-study context: The study drew acute and convalescent COVID-19 samples from the United States, Italy and Spain. Nucleic acid was either cDNA or gDNA, and it came from T cells, B-cell-depleted T cells, or PBMCs.

CDR1 SNHLY and CDR2 FYNNEI come from the germline V gene. There are 12 residues in the CDR3. Trimming took 11 bases from V and 0 from J, leaving 7 bases between them. The table came from immunoSEQ multiplex PCR; TCRdb's copy has only in-frame clones and leaves some out. This table has 95,000 to 130,000 clones, approximately 90% appearing once. The sample was peripheral blood. The sequence was obtained from a human donor with active COVID-19. The donor label of this sample is uncertain. The chain employs TRBV2 and TRBJ2-2, with D possibly TRBD1 on 6 matching bases. The DNA of the CDR3 is TGTGCCCGACAGGCGAACACCGGGGAGCTGTTTTTT. Its translation: CARQANTGELFF.